This TCR beta chain was captured by sequencing in a study of T cell repertoires and HLA-DP antigens. TCRdb keeps only in-frame clones here, not all; method: immunoSEQ multiplex PCR. The sample holds over 100,000 clones, nearly 95% seen once. CD4+ T cells were isolated untouched, 95% to 98% pure. With respect to this clone: What it binds is unknown.

This receptor was identified in a young woman in good health and CMV-seronegative. Sequencing input: CD4+ T cells from PBMCs.

The DNA of the CDR3 is TGCGCCAGCAGCCAGACAGCGGTGAAAGGAAAACTGTTTTTT. Its translation is CASSQTAVKGKLFF. The chain recombines TRBV4-1 with TRBJ1-4; D possibly corresponds to TRBD1 (5 bases). Trimming cost V 3 bases and J 10 bases, with 15 bases left between them. Per germline, CDR1 MGHRA and CDR2 YSYEKL. CDR3 length: 14 residues.